This TCR beta chain was sequenced during a study of blood T cell repertoires in COVID-19. Study as a whole: Nucleic acid was either cDNA or gDNA, and it came from T cells, B-cell-depleted T cells, or PBMCs.

Enrolment of Seattle patients took place during active infection, and they were followed longitudinally. In the study's own analysis: Amplified reference gene primers provided the basis for estimating nucleated cell counts. Measured with immunoSEQ multiplex PCR; TCRdb has only the in-frame clones, and not every one. The D gene and trimming were derived from the DNA, and the V and J assignments and clone size from that table. The table has approximately 250,000 clones, around 86% seen once. The sequencing sample was made of peripheral blood. The origin of this receptor is a woman aged 55-70 years with COVID-19, enrolled during active disease.

CDR3 sequence: CAWSARQTGFGKYNEQFF. The CDR3 DNA is TGTGCCTGGAGTGCGCGCCAGACAGGGTTTGGGAAATACAATGAGCAGTTCTTC. The chain joins TRBV30 to TRBJ2-1; TRBD1 matches at 7 bases. CDR1 is GTSNPN and CDR2 is SVGIG in the germline V gene (reference sequence). V was clipped by 1 base and J by 4 bases; unmatched bases: 16. The CDR3 is 18 amino acids.